These 7 T cell receptor beta chains share one sample of origin, sequenced in a study of siplizumab effects on memory and regulatory T cells. TCRdb's table, derived via immunoSEQ multiplex PCR, lists solely in-frame clones and lacks some. The data contain some 100,000 clones, roughly nine tenths of them singletons. Sample: Tregs sorted from blood. These receptors came from a human donor in good health.

This clone occurred once. The chain employs TRBV6-1 and TRBJ1-4; the D is unclear. Germline V gene sequence: CDR1 MNHNS, CDR2 SASEGT. The V end was cut by 8 bases, the J end by 0 bases, with 10 bases between. This CDR3 is 14 amino acids long. In DNA form, the CDR3 reads TGTGCCAGCTTCAGAGGTACAACTAATGAAAAACTGTTTTTT. Amino acids: CASFRGTTNEKLFF.

The chain combines TRBV27 with TRBJ1-5; possible D gene TRBD1, 6 bases. V was cut by 4 bases and J by 2 bases, with 15 bases left in between. Germline V CDR1 and CDR2: MNHEY, SMNVEV (reference sequence). This CDR3 comprises 16 residues. CDR3 DNA sequence: TGTGCCAGCAGTTGGGGGCCTCACCGAGGCAATCAGCCCCAGCATTTT. Amino acids: CASSWGPHRGNQPQHF.

The chain uses TRBV11-2 and TRBJ1-6; 8 bases align to TRBD1. Germline V gives CDR1 SGHAT, CDR2 FQNNGV. There are 15 residues in the CDR3. V was clipped by 5 bases and J by 7 bases; unmatched bases: 7. CDR3 sequence: CASSPRGQANSPLHF. CDR3 nucleotides: TGTGCCAGCAGCCCGCGGGGACAGGCGAATTCACCCCTCCACTTT.

V gene TRBV6-5 combines with J gene TRBJ1-1; D may be TRBD1 (6 bases). This CDR3 has 14 amino acids. The V end was cut by 7 bases, the J end by 3 bases, with 15 bases between. Germline CDR1 is MNHEY and CDR2 is SVGAGI. CDR3: CASTQYRVHTEAFF. The CDR3 nucleotides are TGTGCCAGCACCCAGTACAGGGTACACACTGAAGCTTTCTTT.

The rearrangement joins TRBV2 to TRBJ1-1, with D unresolved. Trimming pared 1 base from V and 5 bases from J, leaving 11 bases between. The CDR3 extends over 14 amino acids. Germline assignment: CDR1 SNHLY and CDR2 FYNNEI. CDR3 coding DNA: TGTGCCAGCAGTGAAGGGGGATCACGGACTGAAGCTTTCTTT. Its translation is CASSEGGSRTEAFF.

The chain couples TRBV12-5 to TRBJ1-2; 7 nucleotides agree with TRBD1. Germline V gene data show CDR1 as LGHNT and CDR2 as FRNRAP. V trimming: 4 bases; J trimming: 5 bases; junction bases outside the gene matches: 13. CDR3 length: 16 residues. The DNA for the CDR3 is TGTGCTAGTGGTTCGCCCCGCAGGGGGTTTGGGTATGGCTACACCTTC. Residues: CASGSPRRGFGYGYTF.

The chain links TRBV18 to TRBJ2-1; D may be TRBD2 (6 bases). The germline gives CDR1 KGHSH, CDR2 LQKENI. This CDR3 has 14 residues. Trimming shortened V by 0 bases and J by 6 bases, and 9 bases separated the two germline ends. CDR3 nucleotide sequence: TGTGCCAGCTCACCACCTCCCGGGGGCAATGAGCAGTTCTTC. It codes for CASSPPPGGNEQFF.